A selection of T cell receptor beta chains follows, all from one sample in a study of blood T cell repertoires in COVID-19. Using immunoSEQ multiplex PCR, the repertoire was profiled, and TCRdb retains in-frame clones only, with some absent. The table records approximately 100,000 clones, 84% of them present only once. The sequenced material came from peripheral blood. Receptors were obtained from a woman older than 75 with active or convalescent COVID-19. Both conserved end residues are trimmed from each CDR3. Each record gives: V gene, J gene, CDR3 protein.

>TRBV11-3|TRBJ2-3
ASSPGVAGGPDTQY
>TRBV7-8|TRBJ1-3
ASSLGPGPSGNTIY
>TRBV18|TRBJ1-2
ASSTGQGLDGYT
>TRBV28|TRBJ1-1
ASSSRLRGLTEAF
>TRBV5-1|TRBJ2-3
ASSSGLAGVTDTQY
>TRBV28|TRBJ2-1
ASSLSGRASGEQF
>TRBV19|TRBJ1-5
ASSFTGGSNQPQH
>TRBV10-1|TRBJ2-1
ASKTGSSYNEQF
>TRBV2|TRBJ2-5
ASIDSGSSGVETQY
>TRBV27|TRBJ2-3
ASTGTGSDTQY
>TRBV2|TRBJ1-2
ASSEADGRSYGYT
>TRBV7-8|TRBJ2-7
ASSLGSGSHEQY
>TRBV7-2|TRBJ2-1
ASSIQNRGMRF
>TRBV25-1|TRBJ2-1
ASSLWRGNEQF
>TRBV27|TRBJ1-4
ASTARVGEKLF
>TRBV15|TRBJ1-1
ATSRDLSGTEAF
>TRBV5-1|TRBJ2-3
ASSLVTSGGFTDTQY
>TRBV10-3|TRBJ2-1
AISLAGVINEQF
>TRBV6-6|TRBJ2-3
ATGQARTDTQY
>TRBV28|TRBJ2-5
ASSLLAASETQY
>TRBV5-1|TRBJ2-7
ASSVSGNSYEQY
>TRBV6-5|TRBJ1-1
ASSRTGLMNTEAF
>TRBV2|TRBJ2-7
ASRSRALDEQY
>TRBV11-1|TRBJ2-1
ASSRLLAGAEQF
>TRBV19|TRBJ2-7
ASKVQRSSYEQY
>TRBV2|TRBJ2-5
ASSEARSSGKETQY
>TRBV30|TRBJ2-3
AWRLAVGTDTQY
>TRBV19|TRBJ1-5
ASSIAPGAVNQPQH